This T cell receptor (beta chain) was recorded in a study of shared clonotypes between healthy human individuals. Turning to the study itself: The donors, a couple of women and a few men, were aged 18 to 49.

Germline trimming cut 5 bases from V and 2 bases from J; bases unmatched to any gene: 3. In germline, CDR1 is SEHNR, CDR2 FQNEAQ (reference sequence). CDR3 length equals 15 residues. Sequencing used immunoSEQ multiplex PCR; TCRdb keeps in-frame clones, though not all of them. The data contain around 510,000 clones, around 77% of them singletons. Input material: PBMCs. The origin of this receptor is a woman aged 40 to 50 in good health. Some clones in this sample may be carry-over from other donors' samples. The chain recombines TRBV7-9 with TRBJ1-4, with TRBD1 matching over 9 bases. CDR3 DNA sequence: TGTGCCAGCAGCCCCGGGACAGGGACTAATGAAAAACTGTTTTTT. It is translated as CASSPGTGTNEKLFF.